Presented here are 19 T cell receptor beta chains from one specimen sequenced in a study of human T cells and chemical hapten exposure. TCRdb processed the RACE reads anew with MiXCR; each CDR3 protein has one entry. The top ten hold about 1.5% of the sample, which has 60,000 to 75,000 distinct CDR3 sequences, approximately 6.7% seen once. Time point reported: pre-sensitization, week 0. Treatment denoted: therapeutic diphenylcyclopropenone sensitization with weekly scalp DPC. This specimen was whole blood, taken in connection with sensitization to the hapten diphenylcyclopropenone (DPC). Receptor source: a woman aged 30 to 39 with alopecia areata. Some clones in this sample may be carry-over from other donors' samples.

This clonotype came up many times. For the CDR3, the DNA is TGTGCCAGCAGTCCGGGGGGCCTTGATCGGGAGCAGTACTTC. Translation gives CASSPGGLDREQYF. This chain uses TRBV28 with TRBJ2-7; D might be TRBD2 (7 bases). CDR1 is MDHEN and CDR2 is SYDVKM in the germline V gene. V lost 5 bases and J 7 bases, leaving 18 bases between the germline ends. The CDR3 extends over 14 amino acids.

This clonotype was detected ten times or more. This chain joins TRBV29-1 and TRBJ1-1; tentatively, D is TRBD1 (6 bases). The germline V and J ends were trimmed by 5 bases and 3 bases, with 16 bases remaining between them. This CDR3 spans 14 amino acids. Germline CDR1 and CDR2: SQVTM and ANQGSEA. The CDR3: CSVQPRGWDTEAFF. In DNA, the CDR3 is TGCAGCGTTCAACCCAGGGGATGGGACACTGAAGCTTTCTTT.

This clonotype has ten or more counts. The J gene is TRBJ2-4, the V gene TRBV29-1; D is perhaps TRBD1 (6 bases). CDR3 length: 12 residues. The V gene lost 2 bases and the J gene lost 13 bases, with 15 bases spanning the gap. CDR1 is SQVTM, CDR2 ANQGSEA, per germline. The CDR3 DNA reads TGCAGCGTTGAAAGGGGGTCAGGGGTCCAGTACTTC. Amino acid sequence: CSVERGSGVQYF.

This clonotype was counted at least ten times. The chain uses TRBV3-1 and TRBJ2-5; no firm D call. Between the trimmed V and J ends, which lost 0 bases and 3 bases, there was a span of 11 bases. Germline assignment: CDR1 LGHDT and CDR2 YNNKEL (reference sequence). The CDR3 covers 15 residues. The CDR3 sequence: CASSQDLSGEETQYF. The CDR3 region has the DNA TGTGCCAGCAGCCAAGACCTTTCCGGTGAAGAGACCCAGTACTTC.

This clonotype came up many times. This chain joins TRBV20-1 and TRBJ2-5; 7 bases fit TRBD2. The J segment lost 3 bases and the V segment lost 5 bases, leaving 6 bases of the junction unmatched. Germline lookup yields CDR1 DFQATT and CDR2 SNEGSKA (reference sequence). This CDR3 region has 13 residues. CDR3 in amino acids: CSAGPSGKETQYF. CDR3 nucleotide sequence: TGCAGTGCTGGGCCTAGCGGTAAAGAGACCCAGTACTTC.

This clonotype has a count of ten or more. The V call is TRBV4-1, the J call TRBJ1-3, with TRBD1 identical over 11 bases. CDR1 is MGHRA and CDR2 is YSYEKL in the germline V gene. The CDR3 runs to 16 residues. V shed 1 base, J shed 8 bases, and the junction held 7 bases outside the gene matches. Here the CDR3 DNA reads TGCGCCAGCAGCCAAGCTCTCGGGACAGGGGGATACACCATATATTTT. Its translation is CASSQALGTGGYTIYF.

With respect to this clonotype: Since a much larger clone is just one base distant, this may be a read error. As DNA, the CDR3 is TGTGCCAGCAGTGTAGAACAGGGGCACTATGGCGACACCTTC. Its protein is CASSVEQGHYGDTF. The J gene is TRBJ1-2, the V gene TRBV2, with 7 bases that match TRBD1. Germline V CDR1 and CDR2: SNHLY, FYNNEI. This CDR3 has 14 amino acids.

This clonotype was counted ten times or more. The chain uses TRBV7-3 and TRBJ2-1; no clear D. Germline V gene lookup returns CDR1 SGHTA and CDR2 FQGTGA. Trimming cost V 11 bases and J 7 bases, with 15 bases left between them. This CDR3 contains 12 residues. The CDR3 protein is CASQEAGNEQFF. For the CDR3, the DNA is TGTGCCTCCCAAGAGGCTGGGAATGAGCAGTTCTTC.

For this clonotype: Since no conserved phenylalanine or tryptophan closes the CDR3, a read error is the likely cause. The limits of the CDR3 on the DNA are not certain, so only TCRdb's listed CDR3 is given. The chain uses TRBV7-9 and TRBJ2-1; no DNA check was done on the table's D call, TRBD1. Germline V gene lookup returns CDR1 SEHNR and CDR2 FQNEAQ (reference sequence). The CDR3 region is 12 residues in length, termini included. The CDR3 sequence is CASSPQTPGPRV.

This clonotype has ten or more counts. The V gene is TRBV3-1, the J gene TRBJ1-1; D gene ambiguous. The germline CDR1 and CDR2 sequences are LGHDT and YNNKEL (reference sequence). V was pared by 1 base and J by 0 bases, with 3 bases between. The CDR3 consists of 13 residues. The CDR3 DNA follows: TGTGCCAGCAGCCAAGGCGTGAACACTGAAGCTTTCTTT. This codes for CASSQGVNTEAFF.

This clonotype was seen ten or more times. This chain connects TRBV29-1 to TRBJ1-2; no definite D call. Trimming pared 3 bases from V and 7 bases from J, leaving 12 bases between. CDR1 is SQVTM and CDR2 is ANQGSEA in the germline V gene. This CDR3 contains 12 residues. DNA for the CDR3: TGCAGCGTTGAGCTAGGAGGGCTTGGCTACACCTTC. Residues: CSVELGGLGYTF.

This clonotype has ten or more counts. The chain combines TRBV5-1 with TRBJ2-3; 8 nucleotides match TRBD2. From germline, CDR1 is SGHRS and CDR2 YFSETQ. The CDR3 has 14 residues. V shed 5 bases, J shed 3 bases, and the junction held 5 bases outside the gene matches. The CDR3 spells CASRPGLGTDTQYF. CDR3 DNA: TGCGCCAGCAGACCGGGACTAGGTACAGATACGCAGTATTTT.

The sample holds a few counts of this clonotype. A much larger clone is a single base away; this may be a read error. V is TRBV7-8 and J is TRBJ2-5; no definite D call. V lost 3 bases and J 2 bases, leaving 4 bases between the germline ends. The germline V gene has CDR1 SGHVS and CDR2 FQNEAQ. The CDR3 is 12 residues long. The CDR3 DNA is TGTGCCAGCAGCTTCCGGCAAGAGACCCAGTACTTC. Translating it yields CASSFRQETQYF. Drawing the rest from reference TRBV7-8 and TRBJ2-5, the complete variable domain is GAGVSQSPRYKVAKRGQDVALRCDPISGHVSLFWYQQALGQGPEFLTYFQNEAQLDKSGLPSDRFFAERPEGSVSTLKIQRTQQEDSAVYLCASSFRQETQYFGPGTRLLVL.

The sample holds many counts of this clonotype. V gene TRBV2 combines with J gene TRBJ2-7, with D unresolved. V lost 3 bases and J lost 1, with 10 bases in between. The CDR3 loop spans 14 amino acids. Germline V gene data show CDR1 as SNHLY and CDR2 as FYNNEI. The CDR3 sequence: CASSDNWRSYEQYF. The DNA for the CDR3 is TGTGCCAGCAGTGATAACTGGCGTTCCTACGAGCAGTACTTC.

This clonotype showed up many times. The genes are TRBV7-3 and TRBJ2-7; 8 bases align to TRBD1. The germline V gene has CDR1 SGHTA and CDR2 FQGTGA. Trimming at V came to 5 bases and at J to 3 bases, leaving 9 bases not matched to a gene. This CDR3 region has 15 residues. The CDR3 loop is CASSASGGEGYEQYF. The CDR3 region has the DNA TGTGCCAGCAGCGCCTCAGGGGGCGAAGGCTACGAGCAGTACTTC.

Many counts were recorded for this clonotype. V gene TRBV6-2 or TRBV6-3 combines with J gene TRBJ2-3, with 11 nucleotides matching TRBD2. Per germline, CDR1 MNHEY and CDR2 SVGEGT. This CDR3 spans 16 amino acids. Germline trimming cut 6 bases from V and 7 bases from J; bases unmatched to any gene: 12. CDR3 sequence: CASSQGLAATVHTQYF. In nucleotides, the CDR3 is TGTGCCAGCAGCCAGGGACTAGCGGCTACGGTGCATACGCAGTATTTT.

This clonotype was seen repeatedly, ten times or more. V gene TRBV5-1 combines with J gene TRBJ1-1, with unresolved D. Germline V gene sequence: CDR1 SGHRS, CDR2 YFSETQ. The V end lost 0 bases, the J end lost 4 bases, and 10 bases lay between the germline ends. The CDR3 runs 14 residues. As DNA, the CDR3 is TGCGCCAGCAGCTTGGGTTACTTTGGCACTGAAGCTTTCTTT. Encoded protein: CASSLGYFGTEAFF.

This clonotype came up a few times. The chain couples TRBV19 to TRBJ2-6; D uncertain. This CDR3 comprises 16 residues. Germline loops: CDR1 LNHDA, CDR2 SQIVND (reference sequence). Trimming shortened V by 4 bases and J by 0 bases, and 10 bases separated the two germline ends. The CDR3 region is CASSNIAASGANVLTF. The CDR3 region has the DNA TGTGCCAGTAGTAACATAGCTGCCTCTGGGGCCAACGTCCTGACTTTC.

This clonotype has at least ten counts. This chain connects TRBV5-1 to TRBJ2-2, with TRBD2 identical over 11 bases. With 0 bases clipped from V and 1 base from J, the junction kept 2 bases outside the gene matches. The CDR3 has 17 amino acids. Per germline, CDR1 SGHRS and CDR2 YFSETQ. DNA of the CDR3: TGCGCCAGCAGCTTGGGACTAGCGGGGCTGAACACCGGGGAGCTGTTTTTT. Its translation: CASSLGLAGLNTGELFF.